This TCR beta chain originates from a study of blood T cell repertoires in COVID-19. Study summary: Collection of acute and convalescent COVID-19 samples took place in the United States, Italy and Spain.

The germline gives CDR1 KGHDR, CDR2 SFDVKD. The trim removed 3 bases at V and 1 base at J, leaving 2 bases unmatched. The CDR3 spans 17 residues. Some clones are missing from TCRdb's copy, which holds only in-frame ones; the method was immunoSEQ multiplex PCR. This table has about 160,000 clones, approximately 81% appearing once. Sequencing input: peripheral blood. This sequence originates from a human donor with acute or convalescent COVID-19. The donor label of this sample is uncertain. The chain employs TRBV24-1 and TRBJ2-5, with 15 bases fitting TRBD2. The CDR3 here is CATSDGTSGGFQETQYF. The CDR3 region has the DNA TGTGCCACCAGTGATGGGACTAGCGGGGGGTTCCAAGAGACCCAGTACTTC.